This T cell receptor (beta chain) was sequenced in a study of cytomegalovirus exposure and HLA in healthy donors. The CDR3 runs to 15 residues. V lost 4 bases and J 4 bases, leaving 12 bases between the germline ends. From germline, CDR1 is SGHKS and CDR2 YYEKEE (reference sequence). Both 60 Vbeta primers and 13 Jbeta primers went into the PCR. TCRdb keeps only in-frame clones here, not all; method: immunoSEQ multiplex PCR. Here the sample spans 150,000 to 200,000 clones, over 70% being singletons. Specimen: PBMCs. The TCR sequence derives from a woman aged 50 to 60 in good health and CMV-seropositive. The gene calls are TRBV5-5 and TRBJ2-6, with TRBD1 as a possible D gene (5 bases). The CDR3 DNA is TGTGCCAGCAGCGTAAGGGGTAGCGGGGCCAACGTCCTGACTTTC. Its translation is CASSVRGSGANVLTF.